A single sample is the source of the 23 T cell receptor beta chains below, sequenced in a study of naive and memory T cell subsets. Study-level results: A few larger clonotypes appeared in naive repertoires, especially CD8, possibly memory cells re-expressing CD45RA.

Their cognate antigens are unknown. The beta constant-region primer was an equimolar mix of two oligonucleotides covering TRBC1 and TRBC2. The ligated cDNA underwent four PCR rounds using SP2 and nested alpha and beta constant-region primers. From the UMI-ligation and nested PCR reads, TCRdb called clonotypes with MiXCR, one entry per CDR3 protein. Found here are 150,000 or so distinct CDR3 sequences, over 20% of them singletons; the top ten hold about 0.11%. Sequencing input: naive CD4+ T cells from blood. The source of these receptors is a human donor in good health.

The sample holds many counts of this clonotype. The CDR3 coding sequence is TGTGCCAGCAGTCCGACGGGGAATCGCAATCAGCCCCAGCATTTT. This encodes CASSPTGNRNQPQHF. The chain uses TRBV7-8 and TRBJ1-5; D unclear. CDR1 is SGHVS and CDR2 is FQNEAQ in the germline V gene. The CDR3 sequence is 15 residues long. V gave up 6 bases and J gave up 2 bases, with 14 bases separating them.

This rearrangement joins TRBV19 to TRBJ2-7, with D possibly being TRBD2 (7 bases). In germline, CDR1 is LNHDA, CDR2 SQIVND (reference sequence). The CDR3 has 16 amino acids. V lost 4 bases and J 3 bases, leaving 19 bases between the germline ends. In DNA form, the CDR3 reads TGTGCCAGTAGTAGGGGGGGCAGGAATGAGAACTACGAGCAGTACTTC. Translation gives CASSRGGRNENYEQYF. Combining the CDR3 with reference TRBV19 and TRBJ2-7 gives the whole variable domain DGGITQSPKYLFRKEGQNVTLSCEQNLNHDAMYWYRQDPGQGLRLIYYSQIVNDFQKGDIAEGYSVSREKKESFPLTVTSAQKNPTAFYLCASSRGGRNENYEQYFGPGTRLTVT.

The V call is TRBV12-5, the J call TRBJ2-2; D unresolved. Looked up from germline, CDR1 is LGHNT and CDR2 is FRNRAP. Trimming stripped 2 bases from V and 2 bases from J, with 6 bases between. The CDR3 length is 14 residues. Here the CDR3 reads CASGLWTNTGELFF. The CDR3 region has the DNA TGTGCTAGTGGTTTGTGGACCAACACCGGGGAGCTGTTTTTT.

The chain employs TRBV4-1 and TRBJ2-1; TRBD2 aligns across 7 bases. The germline gives CDR1 MGHRA, CDR2 YSYEKL. The CDR3 extends over 18 amino acids. J lost 4 bases, V lost 0 bases, and 12 bases had no gene match. CDR3 protein: CASSQDAGAGLPYNEQFF. The CDR3 DNA reads as TGCGCCAGCAGCCAAGACGCGGGAGCGGGACTTCCTTACAATGAGCAGTTCTTC.

This clonotype was seen at least ten times. V is TRBV27 and J is TRBJ1-5, with D unresolved. Trimming shortened V by 5 bases and J by 1 base, and 3 bases separated the two germline ends. Germline V lookup: CDR1 MNHEY, CDR2 SMNVEV (reference sequence). The CDR3 extends over 12 amino acids. The CDR3 DNA is TGTGCCAGCAGTGAAAGCAATCAGCCCCAGCATTTT. Protein: CASSESNQPQHF.

CDR3 residues: CASTGARGAEQYF. CDR3 bases: TGTGCCAGCACAGGGGCCAGGGGGGCCGAGCAGTACTTC. V usage is TRBV6-5 and J usage is TRBJ2-7; D is perhaps TRBD1 (7 bases). The CDR3 is 13 residues long. Germline lookup yields CDR1 MNHEY and CDR2 SVGAGI. V was trimmed by 7 bases and J by 6 bases, leaving 16 bases between them.

This clonotype was detected a few times. This chain joins TRBV18 and TRBJ2-1, with D unresolved. This CDR3 comprises 15 residues. V was cut by 5 bases and J by 2 bases, with 13 bases left in between. Germline V gene sequence: CDR1 KGHSH, CDR2 LQKENI. CDR3 sequence: CASSSGPSTYNEQFF. The CDR3 bases are TGTGCCAGCTCATCGGGCCCGTCAACCTACAATGAGCAGTTCTTC.

CDR3 bases: TGTGCCAGCAGTTACGGCTTACAGTCCCGAAGTTACGAGCAGTACTTC. Protein product: CASSYGLQSRSYEQYF. The V and J genes are TRBV6-6 and TRBJ2-7; no reliable D call. Germline CDR1 reads MNHNY; CDR2 reads SVGAGI (reference sequence). V was trimmed by 2 bases and J by 4 bases, leaving 18 bases between them. The CDR3 extends over 16 amino acids.

This clonotype was detected ten times or more. The J gene is TRBJ2-5, the V gene TRBV10-1; tentatively, D is TRBD1 (5 bases). Between the trimmed V and J ends, which lost 4 bases and 1 base, there was a span of 7 bases. The CDR3 has 13 amino acids. Per germline, CDR1 WNHNN and CDR2 SYGVQD (reference sequence). CDR3 nucleotides: TGCGCCAGCAGTGCGACAGTCCAAGAGACCCAGTACTTC. Residues: CASSATVQETQYF.

This clonotype was recorded a few times. This chain connects TRBV12-3 or TRBV12-4 to TRBJ2-4; the match to TRBD2 covers 7 bases. After removal of 2 bases from V and 6 bases from J, the junction contained 7 bases not matched to a gene. The CDR3 has 15 amino acids. CDR3 region: CASSLRAGVGNIQYF. The DNA for the CDR3 is TGTGCCAGCAGTTTACGTGCGGGAGTAGGAAACATTCAGTACTTC.

The table lists this clonotype with a few counts. The V gene is TRBV29-1, the J gene TRBJ2-1; maybe TRBD1 (5 bases). The CDR3 spans 14 residues. Germline CDR1 reads SQVTM; CDR2 reads ANQGSEA. V shed 4 bases and J shed 9 bases, with 19 bases lying between them. The CDR3 DNA follows: TGCAGCGTTGTGCAGGAAGCCTTTAGGGGTGAGCAGTTCTTC. Translation gives CSVVQEAFRGEQFF.

This clonotype was observed many times. The chain employs TRBV20-1 and TRBJ2-1; TRBD2 agrees at 11 bases. The CDR3 runs to 13 residues. Germline CDR1 is DFQATT and CDR2 is SNEGSKA (reference sequence). Trimming removed 6 bases from V and 9 bases from J; junction bases left unmatched: 7. CDR3 sequence reads: CSATSGSAVEQFF. For the CDR3, the DNA is TGCAGTGCCACTAGCGGGAGCGCGGTTGAGCAGTTCTTC.

This clonotype was found a few times. This chain uses TRBV10-3 with TRBJ2-3; the D is unclear. Germline V gives CDR1 ENHRY, CDR2 SYGVKD. V was trimmed by 0 bases and J by 3 bases, leaving 19 bases between them. The CDR3 is 18 amino acids. The chain's CDR3 is CAISESSSLRSSTDTQYF. The CDR3 DNA sequence: TGTGCCATCAGTGAGTCGAGTTCTCTGCGTTCGTCGACAGATACGCAGTATTTT.

V gene TRBV18 combines with J gene TRBJ1-4, with D perhaps matching TRBD1 (6 bases). Trimming took off 2 bases at V and 13 bases at J, with 11 bases between the two ends. Germline values: CDR1 KGHSH, CDR2 LQKENI. There are 12 residues in the CDR3. CDR3 sequence reads: CASSPLQGSLFF. The CDR3 DNA reads TGTGCCAGCTCACCATTACAGGGTTCACTGTTTTTT. The whole variable domain, filled in from reference TRBV18 and TRBJ1-4, reads NAGVMQNPRHLVRRRGQEARLRCSPMKGHSHVYWYRQLPEEGLKFMVYLQKENIIDESGMPKERFSAEFPKEGPSILRIQQVVRGDSAAYFCASSPLQGSLFFGSGTQLSVL.

In its sample, this clonotype was seen many times. V usage is TRBV4-2 and J usage is TRBJ2-7, with 9 bases aligning to TRBD2. The CDR3 sequence is 16 residues long. CDR1 and CDR2 (germline): LGHNA, YNFKEQ. Germline trimming cut 3 bases from V and 1 base from J; bases unmatched to any gene: 7. The CDR3 protein is CASSHLSGSGSYEQYF. DNA for the CDR3: TGTGCCAGCAGCCATCTTAGCGGGAGTGGTTCCTACGAGCAGTACTTC.

A remark on this clonotype: One end of the junction is discordant with germline, which a read error may explain. The V gene is TRBV20-1, the J gene TRBJ2-5; D is undetermined. The V gene's germline CDR1 is DFQATT and CDR2 SNEGSKA (reference sequence). The CDR3 consists of 12 residues. The CDR3 spells CSAKFLQETRYF. Here the CDR3 DNA reads TGCAGTGCTAAGTTTCTTCAAGAGACCCGGTACTTC.

This clonotype was seen more than once but under ten times. The CDR3 protein is CASSFGQVSGNTIYF. The CDR3 nucleotides read TGTGCCAGCAGCTTCGGACAGGTCTCTGGAAACACCATATATTTT. This chain joins TRBV7-9 and TRBJ1-3, with 7 bases matching TRBD1. This CDR3 contains 15 residues. J gave up 0 bases and V 3 bases, and 2 bases lay outside the gene matches. From germline, CDR1 is SEHNR and CDR2 FQNEAQ (reference sequence).

The sample holds many counts of this clonotype. The chain has TRBV19 and TRBJ2-1; D is uncertain. This CDR3 region has 16 residues. Looked up from germline, CDR1 is LNHDA and CDR2 is SQIVND (reference sequence). V was clipped by 7 bases and J by 6 bases, with 22 bases between them. This chain's CDR3 is CASTVTWSSMSNEQFF. The CDR3 coding sequence is TGTGCCAGTACTGTCACTTGGTCGAGCATGAGCAATGAGCAGTTCTTC.

A word on this clonotype: A read error may be the cause here, since a much bigger clone is one base away. V and J are TRBV20-1 and TRBJ2-3, with 9 bases identical to TRBD2. V was pared by 3 bases and J by 4 bases, with 8 bases of the junction left unmatched. This CDR3 region has 15 residues. From germline, CDR1 is DFQATT and CDR2 SNEGSKA (reference sequence). As DNA, the CDR3 is TGCAGTGCTAGCAAGACTAGCGGTTTGCCAGATACGCAGTATTTT. Amino acid sequence: CSASKTSGLPDTQYF.

The chain carries TRBV6-5 and TRBJ1-5; D is possibly TRBD1 (6 bases). V gave up 7 bases and J gave up 4 bases, with 8 bases separating them. The CDR3 is made up of 12 amino acids. Germline V lookup: CDR1 MNHEY, CDR2 SVGAGI. This CDR3 is CASKGGNQPQHF. CDR3 DNA sequence: TGTGCCAGCAAGGGGGGGAATCAGCCCCAGCATTTT.

The chain recombines TRBV28 with TRBJ2-3; 13 bases map to TRBD2. Germline V gives CDR1 MDHEN, CDR2 SYDVKM. Trimming took 8 bases from V and 0 from J; bases not matched to a gene: 2. The CDR3 sequence is 15 residues long. The CDR3: CASGTSGVSTDTQYF. The CDR3 DNA is TGTGCCAGCGGGACTAGCGGGGTTAGCACAGATACGCAGTATTTT.

This chain joins TRBV21-1 and TRBJ1-5. TRBV21-1 is labeled a pseudogene. The CDR3 extends over 10 amino acids. The CDR3 sequence: CASSNQPQHF. Written as DNA, the CDR3 is TGTGCCAGCAGCAATCAGCCCCAGCATTTT.

Ten or more counts support this clonotype. The V call is TRBV12-3 or TRBV12-4, the J call TRBJ2-7, with TRBD2 as a possible D gene (5 bases). The CDR3 runs 13 residues. V was trimmed by 7 bases and J by 4 bases, leaving 14 bases between them. CDR3 in DNA: TGTGCCAGCACCAGGTGGTCGGGGTACGAGCAGTACTTC. Protein: CASTRWSGYEQYF.